This entry concerns a single TCR beta chain. What it recognizes is unknown. The same CDR3 also results from other DNA sequences found in this sample. 60 Vbeta and 13 Jbeta primers were used in PCR. Sequencing used immunoSEQ multiplex PCR; TCRdb keeps in-frame clones, though not all of them. Of 180,000 or so clones in the sample, about 82% were seen once. This record comes from a study of cytomegalovirus exposure and HLA in healthy donors. Overall study findings and caveats: In a later analysis, TCR beta V- and J-gene trimming showed a link to a missense DCLRE1C variant. Cytomegalovirus association was listed for around 170 TCR beta chains. Analysis performed later found roughly 17,000 TCR beta sequences associated with HLA alleles at 0.05 false discovery rate.

The CDR3 is made up of 10 amino acids. V lost 2 bases and J lost 5, with 3 bases in between. Germline V gene data show CDR1 as DFQATT and CDR2 as SNEGSKA (reference sequence). The TCR originated in a woman between 25 and 40 years old in good health and CMV-seronegative. The sequenced sample was PBMCs. The chain combines TRBV20-1 with TRBJ2-5; D not resolved. As DNA, the CDR3 is TGCAGTGCTAGACGTGAGACCCAGTACTTC. Protein sequence: CSARRETQYF.